This TCR beta chain stems from a study of cytomegalovirus exposure and HLA in healthy donors. Study-wide findings and caveats: Reported performance of the classifier showed diagnosis of cytomegalovirus status with high specificity and sensitivity. Available immune exposure information covered CMV serostatus only. In a later analysis, an Asian-associated ancestry cluster reportedly showed fewer N-insertions than the roughly 690-donor mean.

The germline V gene encodes CDR1 SGDLS and CDR2 YYNGEE. There are 15 residues in the CDR3. V was clipped by 4 bases and J by 5 bases; unmatched bases: 5. This clone was picked up one time. What it binds is not known. The primer mix had 60 Vbeta and 13 Jbeta primers. Profiled with immunoSEQ multiplex PCR; TCRdb holds only in-frame clones, not every one. This sample has about 99,000 clones, with around 77% found just once. The chain is built from TRBV9 and TRBJ2-3; TRBD2 matches 12 bases. Sequenced: PBMCs. This TCR derives from a man between 40 and 49 years old in good health and CMV-seronegative. CDR3: CASSPGLAGRDTQYF. CDR3 bases: TGTGCCAGCAGCCCCGGACTAGCGGGAAGAGATACGCAGTATTTT.